The clone carrying this TCR beta chain was observed many times. This record belongs to a study of T cells after yellow fever vaccination. The CDR3 runs to 14 residues. Looked up from germline, CDR1 is SGHTA and CDR2 is FQGNSA. The V segment lost 3 bases and the J segment 6 bases; nucleotides outside the gene matches: 4. TCRdb ran MiXCR on the 5' RACE reads and lists one entry per CDR3 protein. The table lists more than 90,000 distinct CDR3 sequences, approximately 7.1% of them singletons. The chain carries TRBV7-2 and TRBJ2-2; 7 bases are a match to TRBD2. This TCR derives from a man aged 18 to 35 who received the YFV17D yellow fever vaccine. The sample here was CD4+ T cells sorted from PBMCs, taken around 45 days after the first yellow fever vaccination. CDR3 amino acids: CASSLTGGSGELFF. The CDR3 DNA sequence: TGTGCCAGCAGCTTGACGGGGGGATCCGGGGAGCTGTTTTTT.